A single sample gave rise to the 9 T cell receptor beta chains below, sequenced in a study of blood T cell repertoires in COVID-19. Repertoires were generated with immunoSEQ multiplex PCR, while TCRdb's copy carries only in-frame clones and drops some. This sample yields about 130,000 clones, of which roughly 88% are seen a single time; 10% belongs to the top ten. The sample consisted of peripheral blood. Receptors were obtained from a man aged 45 to 65 with acute or convalescent COVID-19.

The rearrangement links TRBV28 to TRBJ2-7; D is perhaps TRBD1 (5 bases). V dropped 6 bases and J dropped 0 bases, with 9 bases sitting between them. The CDR3 length is 13 residues. CDR1 MDHEN and CDR2 SYDVKM come from the germline V gene. In DNA, the CDR3 is TGTGCCAGCAGCTACAGGACCTCCTACGAGCAGTACTTC. Translated: CASSYRTSYEQYF.

The CDR3 sequence is CASSLSGQSNTEAFF. DNA for the CDR3: TGTGCCAGCAGCCTGTCGGGACAGTCGAACACTGAAGCTTTCTTT. The chain employs TRBV3-1 (or the pseudogene TRBV3-2) and TRBJ1-1; 7 bases are a match to TRBD1. CDR1 is LGHDT and CDR2 is YNNKEL in the germline V gene (reference sequence). V trimming: 4 bases; J trimming: 1 base; junction bases outside the gene matches: 6. The CDR3 has 15 residues.

On this clone: A junction end diverges from the germline sequence, so it may reflect a read error. The genes are TRBV7-3 and TRBJ2-7; TRBD2 aligns across 11 bases. In germline, CDR1 is SGHTA, CDR2 FQGTGA. CDR3 length: 14 amino acids. CDR3 loop: CASSDLAGGSELSF. The CDR3 nucleotides are TGTGCCAGCAGCGATCTAGCGGGGGGATCTGAGCTTTCCTTC.

The rearrangement links TRBV5-1 to TRBJ1-6, with TRBD1 matching over 9 bases. Germline V gene sequence: CDR1 SGHRS, CDR2 YFSETQ. V was pared by 0 bases and J by 12 bases, with 10 bases of the junction left unmatched. The CDR3 contains 16 residues. CDR3 amino acids: CASSLAPTGGFGPLHF. In nucleotides, the CDR3 is TGCGCCAGCAGCTTGGCCCCGACAGGGGGATTCGGACCCCTCCACTTT.

J is TRBJ2-3 and V is TRBV7-2; no reliable D call. The CDR3 runs to 12 residues. Between the trimmed V and J ends, which lost 2 bases and 8 bases, there was a span of 8 bases. Germline CDR1 is SGHTA and CDR2 is FQGNSA. The CDR3 reads CASSLFIPTQYF. Written as DNA, the CDR3 is TGTGCCAGCAGCTTATTCATTCCTACGCAGTATTTT.

The DNA of the CDR3 is TGTGCCAGCAGCTTGGACAGACCCTCGAACACTGAAGCTTTCTTT. Its protein is CASSLDRPSNTEAFF. V is TRBV5-4 and J is TRBJ1-1; D call uncertain. The CDR3 is 15 residues long. V lost 0 bases to trimming and J lost 1 base, with 10 bases between them. The germline gives CDR1 SGHNT, CDR2 YYREEE (reference sequence). Looking up the rest from reference TRBV5-4 and TRBJ1-1 gives the full variable domain: ETGVTQSPTHLIKTRGQQVTLRCSSQSGHNTVSWYQQALGQGPQFIFQYYREEENGRGNFPPRFSGLQFPNYSSELNVNALELDDSALYLCASSLDRPSNTEAFFGQGTRLTVV.

This chain joins TRBV21-1 and TRBJ2-7; the tabulated D call, TRBD1, remains unverified against the DNA. TRBV21-1 is a recognized pseudogene. This CDR3 is 18 amino acids long. Here the CDR3 reads CATIYLERGTGETYEQYF. CDR3 nucleotide sequence: TGTGCCACAATCTACCTCGAACGAGGGACAGGGGAGACCTACGAGCAGTACTTC.

The rearrangement links TRBV19 to TRBJ2-7, with TRBD2 matching over 7 bases. The CDR3 length is 12 residues. V lost 4 bases and J lost 4; bases outside the gene matches: 1. The germline V gene encodes CDR1 LNHDA and CDR2 SQIVND (reference sequence). The CDR3 DNA sequence: TGTGCCAGTAGTAGCGGGGGATACGAGCAGTACTTC. As protein: CASSSGGYEQYF.

This sequence joins TRBV20-1 and TRBJ2-1; 8 bases are shared with TRBD2. The CDR3 length is 14 residues. Trimming took 3 bases from V and 6 from J; bases not matched to a gene: 7. The germline CDR1 and CDR2 sequences are DFQATT and SNEGSKA (reference sequence). CDR3 in amino acids: CSASLGLGFNEQFF. In DNA, the CDR3 is TGCAGTGCTAGTTTGGGACTAGGTTTCAATGAGCAGTTCTTC.